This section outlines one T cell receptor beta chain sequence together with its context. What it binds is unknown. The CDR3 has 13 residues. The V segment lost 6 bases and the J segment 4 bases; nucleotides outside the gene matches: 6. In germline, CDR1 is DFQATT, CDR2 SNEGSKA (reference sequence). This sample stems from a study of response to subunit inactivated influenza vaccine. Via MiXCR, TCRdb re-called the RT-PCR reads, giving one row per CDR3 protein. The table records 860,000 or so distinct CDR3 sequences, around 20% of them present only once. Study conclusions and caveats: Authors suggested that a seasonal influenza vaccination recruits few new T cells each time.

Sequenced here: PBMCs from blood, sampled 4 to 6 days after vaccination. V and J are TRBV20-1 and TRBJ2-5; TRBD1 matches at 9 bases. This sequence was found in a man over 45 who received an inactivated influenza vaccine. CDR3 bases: TGCAGTGCCCATACAGGGGGCGGAGAGACCCAGTACTTC. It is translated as CSAHTGGGETQYF.